These 15 T cell receptor beta chains were all obtained from the same sample, sequenced in a study of T cell repertoires in cytomegalovirus infection. One entry per CDR3 protein, called by TCRdb with MiXCR from the reads. Seen here are 680,000 or so distinct CDR3 sequences, 30% to 35% observed once, and the top ten hold 18%. These TCRs' antigens remain unknown. This material consisted of cultured PBMCs, taken from culture after CMV antigen stimulation. These receptor sequences come from a human donor in good health (CMV status not recorded). Some clones in this sample may be carry-over from other donors' samples.

Only a few counts were recorded for this clonotype. CDR3 loop: CASAPTRPTDTQYF. The CDR3 coding sequence is TGTGCCTCCGCCCCCACCCGGCCCACAGATACGCAGTATTTT. This chain joins TRBV7-9 and TRBJ2-3; D unclear. The CDR3 loop spans 14 amino acids. V was pared by 11 bases and J by 2 bases, with 17 bases between. From germline, CDR1 is SEHNR and CDR2 FQNEAQ (reference sequence).

The chain couples TRBV7-2 to TRBJ1-3; 8 bases are a match to TRBD1. The germline V gene encodes CDR1 SGHTA and CDR2 FQGNSA. The CDR3 sequence is 15 residues long. Trimming at V came to 3 bases and at J to 3 bases, leaving 4 bases not matched to a gene. In DNA form, the CDR3 reads TGTGCCAGCAGCTTTCAGGGGGCGATTGGAAACACCATATATTTT. Its translation: CASSFQGAIGNTIYF.

This clonotype came up a few times. This chain links TRBV10-2 with TRBJ2-7, with D perhaps TRBD1 (6 bases). This CDR3 contains 15 residues. Germline loops: CDR1 WSHSY, CDR2 SAAADI. The V end lost 0 bases, the J end lost 0 bases, and 9 bases lay between the germline ends. CDR3 sequence: CASSESRQDSYEQYF. In DNA, the CDR3 is TGCGCCAGCAGTGAGTCGAGACAGGACTCCTACGAGCAGTACTTC.

Points on this clonotype: This clone may be a read error of a much larger clone one base away. The rearrangement joins TRBV7-2 to TRBJ1-1; maybe TRBD1 (6 bases). The CDR3 has 14 amino acids. V dropped 4 bases and J dropped 1 base, with 10 bases sitting between them. Germline CDR1 and CDR2: SGHTA and FQGNSA. The CDR3 loop reads CASSSGHGNTEAFF. CDR3 in DNA: TGTGCCAGCAGCTCGGGACACGGGAACACTGAAGCTTTCTTT.

The V gene is TRBV7-6, the J gene TRBJ2-1; 12 bases match TRBD2. CDR3 length: 17 residues. Per germline, CDR1 SGHVS and CDR2 FNYEAQ. Trimming took 1 base from V and 7 from J; bases not matched to a gene: 8. CDR3 sequence (DNA): TGTGCCAGCAGCTTAGTCGTAGGACTAGCGGGGAAGAATGAGCAGTTCTTC. It encodes CASSLVVGLAGKNEQFF. The variable domain in full, completed from reference TRBV7-6 and TRBJ2-1, reads GAGVSQSPRYKVTKRGQDVALRCDPISGHVSLYWYRQALGQGPEFLTYFNYEAQQDKSGLPNDRFSAERPEGSISTLTIQRTEQRDSAMYRCASSLVVGLAGKNEQFFGPGTRLTVL.

V gene TRBV4-1 combines with J gene TRBJ2-3; D possibly corresponds to TRBD2 (6 bases). Germline loops: CDR1 MGHRA, CDR2 YSYEKL. V dropped 4 bases and J dropped 2 bases, with 13 bases sitting between them. This CDR3 has 15 amino acids. In DNA form, the CDR3 reads TGCGCCAGCAGCCTCGCGACGGGGGACACAGATACGCAGTATTTT. Protein: CASSLATGDTDTQYF.

The V call is TRBV18, the J call TRBJ2-7; 7 bases agree with TRBD2. V lost 3 bases, J lost 0 bases, and 8 bases stayed unmatched. Germline CDR1 KGHSH, CDR2 LQKENI. This CDR3 spans 16 amino acids. In nucleotides, the CDR3 is TGTGCCAGCTCACCTCCCTACGGGGGGAGCTCCTACGAGCAGTACTTC. It codes for CASSPPYGGSSYEQYF. Complete variable domain (other parts from reference TRBV18 and TRBJ2-7): NAGVMQNPRHLVRRRGQEARLRCSPMKGHSHVYWYRQLPEEGLKFMVYLQKENIIDESGMPKERFSAEFPKEGPSILRIQQVVRGDSAAYFCASSPPYGGSSYEQYFGPGTRLTVT.

This rearrangement joins TRBV12-3 or TRBV12-4 to TRBJ2-3, with 7 bases lining up with TRBD2. This CDR3 comprises 14 residues. Trimming removed 6 bases from V and 4 bases from J; junction bases left unmatched: 7. The CDR3 loop is CASSRDYSADTQYF. In DNA form, the CDR3 reads TGTGCCAGCAGCCGGGACTACTCAGCAGATACGCAGTATTTT.

The rearrangement uses TRBV20-1 and TRBJ2-4, with D possibly being TRBD1 (5 bases). Germline V lookup: CDR1 DFQATT, CDR2 SNEGSKA (reference sequence). This CDR3 is built from 15 residues. With 6 bases removed from V and 0 bases from J, the gap between germline ends came to 15 bases. CDR3 protein: CSAEQGSLAKNIQYF. The CDR3 DNA reads TGCAGTGCCGAGCAGGGCAGTTTAGCCAAAAACATTCAGTACTTC.

The sample holds a few counts of this clonotype. The V gene is TRBV5-4, the J gene TRBJ2-6; D is ambiguous. CDR1 and CDR2 (germline): SGHNT, YYREEE (reference sequence). V lost 0 bases to trimming and J lost 2 bases, with 3 bases between them. The CDR3 sequence is 14 residues long. CDR3 DNA: TGTGCCAGCAGCTTGGATCCTGGGGCCAACGTCCTGACTTTC. It translates to CASSLDPGANVLTF.

The rearrangement joins TRBV7-6 to TRBJ2-5; unclear D gene. The V gene lost 5 bases and the J gene lost 4 bases, with 11 bases spanning the gap. Germline CDR1 SGHVS, CDR2 FNYEAQ. This CDR3 comprises 13 residues. The CDR3: CASSPTILETQYF. The CDR3 DNA is TGTGCCAGCAGCCCGACAATCTTAGAGACCCAGTACTTC.

This clonotype turned up a few times. The chain combines TRBV10-3 with TRBJ2-7, with a weak D call TRBD2 (7 bases). Between the trimmed V and J ends, which lost 8 bases and 6 bases, there was a span of 20 bases. CDR1 and CDR2 (germline): ENHRY, SYGVKD. The CDR3 length is 14 residues. The CDR3 protein is CAIGGAEIGREQYF. The CDR3 DNA reads TGTGCCATCGGGGGGGCGGAGATAGGTCGCGAGCAGTACTTC.

The J gene is TRBJ2-3, the V gene TRBV20-1; TRBD1 agrees at 7 bases. The CDR3 has 17 residues. V shed 5 bases, J shed 1 base, and the junction held 15 bases outside the gene matches. Germline values: CDR1 DFQATT, CDR2 SNEGSKA (reference sequence). This CDR3 is CSAPHPTDRAGTDTQYF. The CDR3 coding sequence is TGCAGTGCTCCCCATCCGACCGACAGGGCCGGCACAGATACGCAGTATTTT.

V gene TRBV4-1 combines with J gene TRBJ2-1; TRBD2 matches at 7 bases. This CDR3 region has 14 residues. The junction had 13 bases not matched to a gene; V was cut back by 8 bases and J by 9 bases. Germline V gene sequence: CDR1 MGHRA, CDR2 YSYEKL. The CDR3 protein is CASAKIAGAGEQFF. In DNA, the CDR3 is TGCGCCAGCGCCAAAATTGCGGGAGCCGGTGAGCAGTTCTTC.

The chain carries TRBV4-1 and TRBJ1-5; D remains unclear. The CDR3 has 13 residues. The V and J ends lost 5 bases and 6 bases respectively, with 11 bases between them. Germline V gives CDR1 MGHRA, CDR2 YSYEKL. CDR3 protein: CASSLGPSQPQHF. The CDR3 DNA is TGCGCCAGCAGCTTAGGTCCGAGTCAGCCCCAGCATTTT.